This TCR beta chain came from a study of cytomegalovirus exposure and HLA in healthy donors. CDR1 and CDR2 (germline): ENHRY, SYGVKD. With 5 bases removed from V and 3 bases from J, the gap between germline ends came to 15 bases. This CDR3 has 15 amino acids. Primers included in the PCR were 60 Vbeta and 13 Jbeta primers. Assay: immunoSEQ multiplex PCR; the TCRdb copy retains only in-frame clones and omits some. The sample has fewer than 250,000 clones; about 80% are singletons. In the case of this clone: Its antigen is currently unknown. Other DNA sequences within the sample encode an identical CDR3.

Points from the study as a whole: The sole available immune exposure information was CMV serostatus. Among the sequence variants, a highly shared cluster was likely an artifact of sequencing. As a later analysis showed, several of the most significant clusters appeared to be linked to common viral pathogens.

This sequence joins TRBV10-3 and TRBJ2-3; a possible D gene is TRBD1 (6 bases). This TCR was recovered from a middle-aged man in good health and CMV-seronegative. The sample consisted of PBMCs. This CDR3 reads CAISFGAGETDTQYF. The CDR3, as DNA: TGTGCCATCAGTTTTGGGGCAGGGGAAACAGATACGCAGTATTTT.